This TCR beta chain was retrieved from a study of T cell responses to AZD1222 COVID-19 vaccine. Study-level results: Seropositive at baseline were only a handful of AZD1222 recipients. When two AZD1222 doses had been given, Spike-specific TCR breadth and depth rose. Donors in the cohort were predominantly white British and more often female, and clonal diversity was possibly underestimated.

Points on this clone: Antigen unknown.

The protocol was immunoSEQ multiplex PCR, while the TCRdb copy is restricted to in-frame clones and leaves out a portion. The sample consists of roughly 120,000 clones, 80% to 90% of them appearing once. Looked up from germline, CDR1 is SGHTA and CDR2 is FQGNSA. The CDR3 loop spans 14 amino acids. Trimming left V 0 bases short and J 3 bases short, with 7 bases between. The receptor's source is an adult in good health. The sequenced sample was peripheral blood, obtained on day 0 of AZD1222 vaccination. The V and J genes are TRBV7-2 and TRBJ2-3; D ambiguous. This CDR3 reads CASSLAGPTDTQYF. The CDR3 DNA reads as TGTGCCAGCAGCTTAGCGGGCCCTACAGATACGCAGTATTTT. Variable domain in full (rest from reference TRBV7-2 and TRBJ2-3): GAGVSQSPSNKVTEKGKDVELRCDPISGHTALYWYRQSLGQGLEFLIYFQGNSAPDKSGLPSDRFSAERTGGSVSTLTIQRTQQEDSAVYLCASSLAGPTDTQYFGPGTRLTVL.